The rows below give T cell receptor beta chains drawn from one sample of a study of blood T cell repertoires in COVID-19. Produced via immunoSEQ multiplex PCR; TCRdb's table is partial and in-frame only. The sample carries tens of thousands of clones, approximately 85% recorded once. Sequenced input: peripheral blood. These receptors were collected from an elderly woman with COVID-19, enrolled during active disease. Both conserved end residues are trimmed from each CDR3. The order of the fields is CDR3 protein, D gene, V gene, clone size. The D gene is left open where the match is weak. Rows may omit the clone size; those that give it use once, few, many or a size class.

cdr3_aa: ASSPRGTVNTEAF; d_call: TRBD1; v_call: TRBV9; clone_size: .
cdr3_aa: ASSRGGRAATNEKLF; d_call: .; v_call: TRBV19; clone_size: .
cdr3_aa: ASSQELDQRRTEAF; d_call: .; v_call: TRBV4-1; clone_size: .
cdr3_aa: SVSSGSAYEQY; d_call: TRBD2; v_call: TRBV29-1; clone_size: .
cdr3_aa: ASSDVLGTALEQF; d_call: TRBD1; v_call: TRBV10-1; clone_size: .
cdr3_aa: ASSFIGADYGYT; d_call: .; v_call: TRBV5-1; clone_size: .
cdr3_aa: ASSLLGSPHRAPNEQF; d_call: .; v_call: TRBV11-2; clone_size: once
cdr3_aa: ASSLLSSQWEFQGAHSPLH; d_call: TRBD1; v_call: TRBV23-1; clone_size: .
cdr3_aa: ASSNRDDTEAF; d_call: .; v_call: TRBV2; clone_size: .
cdr3_aa: ASTPGLMGKPQH; d_call: .; v_call: TRBV2; clone_size: .
cdr3_aa: ASSYQGAAGTDTQY; d_call: TRBD1; v_call: TRBV11-3; clone_size: once
cdr3_aa: ASSPRTGANEQF; d_call: TRBD1; v_call: TRBV4-2; clone_size: .
cdr3_aa: SRRGGYT; d_call: .; v_call: TRBV20-1; clone_size: once
cdr3_aa: ASSPLAGLTDTQY; d_call: TRBD2; v_call: TRBV18; clone_size: .
cdr3_aa: ASSTSGTGKTEAF; d_call: TRBD1; v_call: TRBV6-5; clone_size: .
cdr3_aa: ASSLAGGEDYGYT; d_call: .; v_call: TRBV7-3; clone_size: .
cdr3_aa: ASRLAGGLNEQF; d_call: TRBD2; v_call: TRBV2; clone_size: .
cdr3_aa: ASSMGTSYGYT; d_call: .; v_call: TRBV19; clone_size: .
cdr3_aa: ASSLNSGGLPYYNEQF; d_call: TRBD2; v_call: TRBV27; clone_size: .
cdr3_aa: ASTNYVNTEAF; d_call: .; v_call: TRBV5-1; clone_size: .
cdr3_aa: ASSIDRDYGETQY; d_call: TRBD2; v_call: TRBV9; clone_size: once
cdr3_aa: ASRPTGGGTGYT; d_call: TRBD1; v_call: TRBV27; clone_size: .
cdr3_aa: ASSTDRVRNEQF; d_call: TRBD1; v_call: TRBV7-2; clone_size: .
cdr3_aa: ASSLAGDRGAF; d_call: TRBD1; v_call: TRBV5-1; clone_size: .
cdr3_aa: ASASYEQY; d_call: .; v_call: TRBV28; clone_size: .